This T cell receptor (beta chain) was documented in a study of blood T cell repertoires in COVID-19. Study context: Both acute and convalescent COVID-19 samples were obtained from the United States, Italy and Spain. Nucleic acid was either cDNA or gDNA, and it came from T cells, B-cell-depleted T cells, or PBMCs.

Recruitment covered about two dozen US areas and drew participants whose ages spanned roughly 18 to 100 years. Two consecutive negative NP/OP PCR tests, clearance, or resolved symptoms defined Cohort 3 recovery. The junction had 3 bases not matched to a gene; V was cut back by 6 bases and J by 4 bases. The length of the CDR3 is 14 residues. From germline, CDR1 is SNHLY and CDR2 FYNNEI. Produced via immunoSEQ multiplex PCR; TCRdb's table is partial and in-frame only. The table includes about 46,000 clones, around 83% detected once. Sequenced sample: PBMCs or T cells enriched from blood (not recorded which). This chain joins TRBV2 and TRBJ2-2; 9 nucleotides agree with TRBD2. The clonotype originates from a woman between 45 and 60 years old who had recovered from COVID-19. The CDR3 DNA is TGTGCCAGCAGGACGACTAGCGGCACCGGGGAGCTGTTTTTT. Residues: CASRTTSGTGELFF.